These 16 T cell receptor beta chains originate from one sample sequenced in a study of T cells in Graves' hyperthyroidism and ophthalmopathy. Amplification of TCR beta CDR3 regions used RNA as the template. The study used the HTBI primer set for a first-round RT-PCR of the TCR CDR3. TCRdb used MiXCR to reprocess the multiplex PCR reads, holding one entry per CDR3 protein. The table shows around 300,000 distinct CDR3 sequences, with roughly 19% occurring only once. The sequencing sample was made of blood. The origin of the receptors is a man aged 50-59 years with Graves' ophthalmopathy.

This clonotype was observed at least ten times. V is TRBV3-1 and J is TRBJ1-1; 9 nucleotides align to TRBD1. V lost 8 bases, J lost 7 bases, and 2 bases stayed unmatched. In germline, CDR1 is LGHDT, CDR2 YNNKEL (reference sequence). CDR3 length: 11 amino acids. The DNA for the CDR3 is TGTGCCAGCCAGGGACAGGGTGAAGCTTTCTTT. This translates into CASQGQGEAFF.

V gene TRBV5-1 combines with J gene TRBJ1-5, with TRBD1 as a possible D gene (6 bases). The CDR3 contains 15 residues. V dropped 4 bases and J dropped 9 bases, with 20 bases sitting between them. The germline V gene encodes CDR1 SGHRS and CDR2 YFSETQ. CDR3 DNA: TGCGCCAGCAGCCCGACAGTTGGGGGCCGCGGGCCCCAGCATTTT. Protein product: CASSPTVGGRGPQHF.

This clonotype came up a few times. This chain links TRBV9 with TRBJ2-1, with D perhaps TRBD2 (6 bases). The V end lost 0 bases, the J end lost 7 bases, and 20 bases lay between the germline ends. This CDR3 has 17 amino acids. Germline CDR1 and CDR2: SGDLS and YYNGEE. The CDR3 nucleotides are TGTGCCAGCAGCGTAGACCCTGGGACTGGTGTAGTTAATGAGCAGTTCTTC. This codes for CASSVDPGTGVVNEQFF.

The CDR3 bases are TGTGCCAGCAGCTTGGGACCCGAAGGGGGGTCTGAAGCTTTCTTT. Its translation is CASSLGPEGGSEAFF. J is TRBJ1-1 and V is TRBV9, with D possibly matching TRBD1 (6 bases). Trimming removed 4 bases from V and 6 bases from J, with 19 bases in between. CDR3 length: 15 amino acids. Germline lookup yields CDR1 SGDLS and CDR2 YYNGEE.

This clonotype was seen ten or more times. V is TRBV10-3 and J is TRBJ2-3; D is ambiguous. Trimming pared 2 bases from V and 2 bases from J, leaving 2 bases between. Looked up from germline, CDR1 is ENHRY and CDR2 is SYGVKD. The CDR3 extends over 12 amino acids. CDR3 sequence (DNA): TGTGCCATCAGTGAGGACACAGATACGCAGTATTTT. This encodes CAISEDTDTQYF.

In this sample, this clonotype turned up many times. The chain has TRBV7-9 and TRBJ2-5, with TRBD1 matching over 10 bases. The CDR3 is 14 amino acids. Germline lookup yields CDR1 SEHNR and CDR2 FQNEAQ (reference sequence). With V trimmed by 11 bases and J by 5 bases, 11 bases remained unmatched. The CDR3 region is CADWTGGILETQYF. Here the CDR3 DNA reads TGTGCCGATTGGACAGGGGGAATACTTGAGACCCAGTACTTC.

This clonotype was picked up a small number of times. V and J are TRBV7-8 and TRBJ2-2, with D hard to call. Germline V gene sequence: CDR1 SGHVS, CDR2 FQNEAQ. CDR3 length: 15 amino acids. The V gene lost 2 bases and the J gene lost 2 bases, with 9 bases spanning the gap. The CDR3 DNA follows: TGTGCCAGCAGCTTATTCAACAGCAACACCGGGGAGCTGTTTTTT. It is translated as CASSLFNSNTGELFF.

This clonotype was seen a handful of times. The V call is TRBV5-8, the J call TRBJ1-3; D gene unclear. CDR1 and CDR2 (germline): SGHTS, YDEGEE. Trimming pared 0 bases from V and 3 bases from J, leaving 7 bases between. CDR3 length: 14 residues. DNA of the CDR3: TGTGCCAGCAGCTTGGGCCTACGTGGAAACACCATATATTTT. Translated: CASSLGLRGNTIYF.

This clonotype was detected only once. A much larger clone lies a single base off, so this may be a read error. The genes are TRBV19 and TRBJ2-1; perhaps TRBD1 as D (5 bases). The CDR3 is made up of 14 amino acids. V was cut by 6 bases and J by 8 bases, with 17 bases left in between. CDR1 and CDR2 from the germline V gene are LNHDA and SQIVND (reference sequence). The CDR3 loop reads CASRRQPPRDEQFF. The CDR3 nucleotides are TGTGCCAGTAGGCGACAGCCACCTCGGGATGAGCAGTTCTTC.

This clonotype was found a few times. The rearrangement uses TRBV6-2 or TRBV6-3 and TRBJ2-3; 7 bases are shared with TRBD2. V shed 2 bases and J 0 bases; nucleotides not matched to a gene: 11. In germline, CDR1 is MNHEY, CDR2 SVGEGT. This CDR3 is 18 amino acids long. In nucleotides, the CDR3 is TGTGCCAGCAGTTACAAGAGCGGGATAGGCTTTAGCACAGATACGCAGTATTTT. Its translation: CASSYKSGIGFSTDTQYF.

This clonotype was found a few times. The chain recombines TRBV10-3 with TRBJ1-5; D is undetermined. Germline V gives CDR1 ENHRY, CDR2 SYGVKD. This CDR3 comprises 12 residues. The ends were cut back, 0 bases at V and 7 bases at J, with 4 bases in the middle. CDR3 amino acids: CAISESPQPQHF. The CDR3 region has the DNA TGTGCCATCAGTGAGTCTCCCCAGCCCCAGCATTTT.

This clonotype has just a few counts. V gene TRBV10-1 combines with J gene TRBJ2-3; D not certain. CDR3 length: 15 residues. V was pared by 6 bases and J by 0 bases, with 13 bases between. Germline CDR1 reads WNHNN; CDR2 reads SYGVQD (reference sequence). Written as DNA, the CDR3 is TGCGCCAGCAGCCCCGAGAAAGGTAGCACAGATACGCAGTATTTT. This codes for CASSPEKGSTDTQYF.

V gene TRBV5-1 combines with J gene TRBJ2-2; perhaps TRBD1 as D (10 bases). Deletions cut 7 bases from V and 5 bases from J, with 18 bases between. This CDR3 region has 15 residues. Germline V CDR1 and CDR2: SGHRS, YFSETQ. The CDR3 is CASLAGQGLTGELFF. The DNA of the CDR3 is TGCGCCAGCCTAGCGGGACAGGGGTTAACCGGGGAGCTGTTTTTT.

This clonotype was seen more than once but under ten times. V usage is TRBV7-9 and J usage is TRBJ2-3; TRBD1 might be the D (6 bases). The length of the CDR3 is 14 residues. Trimming took 1 base from V and 2 from J, leaving 7 bases between them. The germline V gene has CDR1 SEHNR and CDR2 FQNEAQ (reference sequence). The CDR3 is CASSLGTDTDTQYF. Here the CDR3 DNA reads TGTGCCAGCAGCTTAGGGACAGACACAGATACGCAGTATTTT.

This clonotype has ten or more counts. This rearrangement joins TRBV20-1 to TRBJ2-7; 8 bases line up with TRBD1. The V segment lost 6 bases and the J segment 2 bases; nucleotides outside the gene matches: 6. Looked up from germline, CDR1 is DFQATT and CDR2 is SNEGSKA (reference sequence). This CDR3 has 13 amino acids. The CDR3 region has the DNA TGCAGTGCCTACCGGGACAGGACCTACGAGCAGTACTTC. Translated: CSAYRDRTYEQYF.

In this sample, this clonotype turned up a few times. One junction end disagrees with the germline gene, perhaps due to a read error. The chain employs TRBV3-1 and TRBJ1-5, with D tentatively TRBD1 (6 bases). Germline V gene data show CDR1 as LGHDT and CDR2 as YNNKEL (reference sequence). The CDR3 runs to 15 residues. CDR3 amino acids: CDSSQGSNSNQPQHF. For the CDR3, the DNA is TGTGACAGCAGCCAGGGGTCTAATAGCAATCAGCCCCAGCATTTT.